The rows below give T cell receptor beta chains drawn from one sample of a study of patients and donors after allogeneic stem cell transplantation. MiXCR, run by TCRdb on the RT-PCR reads, gives a single entry per CDR3 protein. Of about 2,100 distinct CDR3 sequences listed, less than 2% were seen once; the top ten hold less than 6.5%. Material: blood, either unsorted or a sorted T cell fraction (not recorded which). The receptor source for this set is a human donor who was either an allogeneic HSCT recipient or a stem cell or donor lymphocyte infusion donor (not recorded which). It is not recorded whose cells these are; they may come from a transplant donor. Each CDR3 is given with its conserved first and last residue. The order of the fields is clone size, V gene, J gene, D gene, CDR3 protein, CDR3 DNA. A D gene is named only where the DNA matches it firmly. Expanded clones are given a class, and other clones once, few, many or no size at all.

size: medium-sized; V: TRBV29-1; J: TRBJ2-7; D: TRBD1; CDR3: CSVPQGQGEQYF; DNA: TGCAGCGTCCCACAGGGGCAGGGGGAGCAGTACTTC
size: medium-sized; V: TRBV2; J: TRBJ1-1; D: .; CDR3: CASRVKGITEAFF; DNA: TGTGCCAGCAGAGTGAAGGGTATCACTGAAGCTTTCTTT
size: large; V: TRBV5-4; J: TRBJ1-2; D: TRBD1; CDR3: CASSLDDRGFGYTF; DNA: TGTGCCAGCAGCTTGGACGACAGGGGGTTTGGCTACACCTTC
size: medium-sized; V: TRBV7-9; J: TRBJ2-3; D: TRBD1; CDR3: CASSQPGTGTDTQYF; DNA: TGTGCCAGCAGCCAGCCCGGGACAGGGACAGATACGCAGTATTTT
size: medium-sized; V: TRBV30; J: TRBJ1-1; D: .; CDR3: CAWSRGGSFGEAFF; DNA: TGTGCCTGGAGCAGGGGCGGGAGCTTTGGTGAAGCTTTCTTT
size: large; V: TRBV2; J: TRBJ1-2; D: .; CDR3: CASSMGTYYGYTF; DNA: TGTGCCAGCAGCATGGGGACCTACTATGGCTACACCTTC
size: medium-sized; V: TRBV30; J: TRBJ2-6; D: .; CDR3: CAWRNLLRAASSGANVLTF; DNA: TGTGCCTGGAGGAACCTCCTACGGGCAGCCTCCTCTGGGGCCAACGTCCTGACTTTC
size: .; V: TRBV6-2/TRBV6-3; J: TRBJ1-1; D: .; CDR3: CASTRNTEAFF; DNA: TGTGCCAGCACCAGGAACACTGAAGCTTTCTTT
size: medium-sized; V: TRBV6-5; J: TRBJ1-4; D: TRBD1; CDR3: CATATGRNEKLFF; DNA: TGTGCCACCGCGACAGGGAGGAATGAAAAACTGTTTTTT
size: large; V: TRBV20-1; J: TRBJ1-1; D: .; CDR3: CSAPPGLGKAEAFF; DNA: TGCAGTGCTCCCCCGGGGCTGGGAAAGGCTGAAGCTTTCTTT
size: medium-sized; V: TRBV5-1; J: TRBJ2-4; D: .; CDR3: CASSLSEKNIQYF; DNA: TGCGCCAGCAGCTTGTCAGAAAAAAACATTCAGTACTTC
size: medium-sized; V: TRBV27; J: TRBJ2-1; D: TRBD1; CDR3: CASNTGGGSYNEQFF; DNA: TGTGCCAGCAATACAGGGGGCGGCTCCTACAATGAGCAGTTCTTC
size: medium-sized; V: TRBV12-3/TRBV12-4; J: TRBJ1-1; D: .; CDR3: CASKTGGAGTEAFF; DNA: TGTGCCAGCAAAACGGGGGGCGCTGGCACTGAAGCTTTCTTT
size: medium-sized; V: TRBV6-1; J: TRBJ1-6; D: TRBD1; CDR3: CASSPDRNSPLHF; DNA: TGTGCCAGCAGTCCGGACAGGAATTCACCCCTCCACTTT
size: medium-sized; V: TRBV2; J: TRBJ1-1; D: .; CDR3: CASSEALLATEAFF; DNA: TGTGCCAGCAGTGAAGCGCTTCTTGCAACTGAAGCTTTCTTT
size: medium-sized; V: TRBV19; J: TRBJ2-6; D: TRBD1; CDR3: CATGGTGRSGANVLTF; DNA: TGTGCCACTGGGGGGACAGGGCGTTCTGGGGCCAACGTCCTGACTTTC